This is a list of T cell receptor beta chains from one sample in a study of T cell responses to AZD1222 COVID-19 vaccine. Repertoires were generated with immunoSEQ multiplex PCR, while TCRdb's copy carries only in-frame clones and drops some. This sample has 70,000 to 90,000 clones, with roughly nine tenths found just once. This specimen consisted of peripheral blood, obtained on day 0 of AZD1222 vaccination. The receptors were gathered from an adult in good health. CDR3s include the opening cysteine and the closing phenylalanine or tryptophan. D genes are given only for firm matches.

.	TRBV4-2	TRBJ2-3	CASSQSGTLKDTQYF	TGTGCCAGCAGCCAATCCGGGACTCTGAAAGATACGCAGTATTTT
.	TRBV7-2	TRBJ2-1	CASSLAIAGNEQFF	TGTGCCAGCAGCTTGGCTATCGCAGGCAATGAGCAGTTCTTC
TRBD1	TRBV18	TRBJ1-4	CASSPLPGTNRGEKLFF	TGTGCCAGCTCACCCCTGCCTGGGACAAACAGGGGTGAAAAACTGTTTTTT
.	TRBV6-2/TRBV6-3	TRBJ2-7	CASSPIPEERALYEQYF	TGTGCCAGCAGTCCAATCCCCGAGGAGCGGGCCCTCTACGAGCAGTACTTC
.	TRBV4-3	TRBJ1-5	CASSQSWGNQPQHF	TGCGCCAGCAGCCAAAGTTGGGGCAATCAGCCCCAGCATTTT
TRBD2	TRBV19	TRBJ2-7	CASSKRSTSGTTYEQYF	TGTGCCAGTAGTAAGAGGTCGACTAGCGGGACGACCTACGAGCAGTACTTC
.	TRBV12-3/TRBV12-4	TRBJ1-6	CASRRTDNSPLHF	TGTGCCAGCAGGCGGACAGATAATTCACCCCTCCACTTT
TRBD1	TRBV18	TRBJ1-4	CASSQMSDRARFF	TGTGCCAGCTCACAGATGTCGGACAGGGCGCGTTTTTTT
TRBD2	TRBV6-4	TRBJ2-3	CASSESSGGATDTQYF	TGTGCCAGCAGTGAATCTAGCGGGGGGGCAACAGATACGCAGTATTTT
.	TRBV3-1/TRBV3-2	TRBJ2-1	CASSRRLRGQLGEQFF	TGTGCCAGCAGCCGCCGCCTACGTGGGCAACTGGGTGAGCAGTTCTTC
.	TRBV10-3	TRBJ2-3	CAISPSSGVPSTDTQYF	TGTGCCATCAGTCCGAGTTCAGGTGTTCCTAGCACAGATACGCAGTATTTT
.	TRBV3-1/TRBV3-2	TRBJ2-7	CASSQFPHIDPVGYEQYF	TGTGCCAGCAGCCAATTTCCCCATATAGACCCAGTCGGCTACGAGCAGTACTTC
.	TRBV28	TRBJ1-2	CASIKWGQGGGLANYGYTF	TGTGCCAGCATCAAATGGGGGCAGGGAGGGGGATTAGCTAACTATGGCTACACCTTC
TRBD1	TRBV9	TRBJ1-2	CASSATGGNYGYTF	TGTGCCAGCAGCGCGACAGGGGGCAACTATGGCTACACCTTC
TRBD1	TRBV10-3	TRBJ1-5	CAISERGQGAGQPQHF	TGTGCCATCAGTGAGAGGGGACAGGGGGCTGGTCAGCCCCAGCATTTT